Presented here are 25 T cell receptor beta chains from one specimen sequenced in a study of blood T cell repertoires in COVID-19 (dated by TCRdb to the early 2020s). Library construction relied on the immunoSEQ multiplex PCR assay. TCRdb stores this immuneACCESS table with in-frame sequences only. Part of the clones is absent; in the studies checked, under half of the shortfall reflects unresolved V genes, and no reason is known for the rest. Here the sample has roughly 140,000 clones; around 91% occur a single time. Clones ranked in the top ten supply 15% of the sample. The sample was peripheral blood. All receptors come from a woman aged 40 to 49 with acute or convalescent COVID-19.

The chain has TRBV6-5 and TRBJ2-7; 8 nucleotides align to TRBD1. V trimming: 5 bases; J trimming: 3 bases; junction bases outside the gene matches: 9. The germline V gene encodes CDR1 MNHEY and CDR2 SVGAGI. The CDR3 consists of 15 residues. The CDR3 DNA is TGTGCCAGCAGTCATCTAGACAGGGGACTCTACGAGCAGTACTTC. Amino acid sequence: CASSHLDRGLYEQYF.

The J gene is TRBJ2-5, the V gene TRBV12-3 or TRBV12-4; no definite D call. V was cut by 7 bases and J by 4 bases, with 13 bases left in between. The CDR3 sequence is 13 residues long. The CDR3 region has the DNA TGTGCCAGCAAGCTGTTAGATATAGAGACCCAGTACTTC. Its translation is CASKLLDIETQYF.

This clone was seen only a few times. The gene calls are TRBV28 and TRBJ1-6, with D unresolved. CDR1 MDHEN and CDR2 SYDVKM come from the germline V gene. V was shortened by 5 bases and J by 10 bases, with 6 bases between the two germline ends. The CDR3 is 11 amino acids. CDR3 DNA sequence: TGTGCCAGCAGTCTCAGGTCACCCCTCCACTTT. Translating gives CASSLRSPLHF.

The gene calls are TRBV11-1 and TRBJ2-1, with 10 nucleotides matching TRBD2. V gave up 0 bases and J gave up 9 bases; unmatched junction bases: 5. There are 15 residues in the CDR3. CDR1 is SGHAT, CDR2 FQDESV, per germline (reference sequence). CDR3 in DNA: TGTGCCAGCAGCTTAGCCCTAGCGGGAGTTGGTGAGCAGTTCTTC. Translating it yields CASSLALAGVGEQFF. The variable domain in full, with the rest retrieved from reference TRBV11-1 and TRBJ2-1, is EAEVAQSPRYKITEKSQAVAFWCDPISGHATLYWYRQILGQGPELLVQFQDESVVDDSQLPKDRFSAERLKGVDSTLKIQPAELGDSAMYLCASSLALAGVGEQFFGPGTRLTVL.

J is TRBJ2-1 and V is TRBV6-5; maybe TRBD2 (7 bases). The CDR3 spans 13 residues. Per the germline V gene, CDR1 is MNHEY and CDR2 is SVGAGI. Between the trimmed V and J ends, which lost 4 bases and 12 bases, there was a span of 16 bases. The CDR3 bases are TGTGCCAGCAGTTTGCGCGGGGGCACGGGGCAGTTCTTC. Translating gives CASSLRGGTGQFF.

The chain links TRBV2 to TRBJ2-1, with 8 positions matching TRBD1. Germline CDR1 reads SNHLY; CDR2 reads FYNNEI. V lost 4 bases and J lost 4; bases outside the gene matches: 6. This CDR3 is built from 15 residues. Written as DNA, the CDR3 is TGTGCCAGCAGTGCGGCAGGGGGCTATTACAATGAGCAGTTCTTC. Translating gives CASSAAGGYYNEQFF.

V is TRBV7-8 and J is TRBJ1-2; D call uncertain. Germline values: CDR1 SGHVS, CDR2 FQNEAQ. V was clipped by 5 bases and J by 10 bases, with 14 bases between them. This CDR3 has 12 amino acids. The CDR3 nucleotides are TGTGCCAGCAGCACTAGTGGGAGAGCCTACACCTTC. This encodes CASSTSGRAYTF.

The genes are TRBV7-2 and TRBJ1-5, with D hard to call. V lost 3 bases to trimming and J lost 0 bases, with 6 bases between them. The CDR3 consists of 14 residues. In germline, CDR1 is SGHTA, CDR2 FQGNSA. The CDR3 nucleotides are TGTGCCAGCAGCTTGTGGCATAGCAATCAGCCCCAGCATTTT. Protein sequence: CASSLWHSNQPQHF.

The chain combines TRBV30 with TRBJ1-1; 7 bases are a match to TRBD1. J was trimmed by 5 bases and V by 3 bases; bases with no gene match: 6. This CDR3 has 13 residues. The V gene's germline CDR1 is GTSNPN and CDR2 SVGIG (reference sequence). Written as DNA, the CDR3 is TGTGCCTGGAGAAGGGGGCGCATAACTGAAGCTTTCTTT. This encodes CAWRRGRITEAFF.

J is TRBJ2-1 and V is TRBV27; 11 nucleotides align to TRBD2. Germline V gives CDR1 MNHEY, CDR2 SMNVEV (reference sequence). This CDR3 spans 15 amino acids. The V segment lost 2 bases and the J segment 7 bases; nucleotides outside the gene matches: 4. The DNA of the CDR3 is TGTGCCAGCAGTTTAGGTTCTAGCGGGAGGAATGAGCAGTTCTTC. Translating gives CASSLGSSGRNEQFF.

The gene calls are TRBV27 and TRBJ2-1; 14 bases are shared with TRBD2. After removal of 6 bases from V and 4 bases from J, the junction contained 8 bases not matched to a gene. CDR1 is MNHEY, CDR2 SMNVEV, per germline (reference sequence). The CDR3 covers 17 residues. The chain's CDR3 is CASRAGTSGGKYNEQFF. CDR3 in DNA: TGTGCCAGCAGGGCTGGGACTAGCGGGGGCAAATACAATGAGCAGTTCTTC.

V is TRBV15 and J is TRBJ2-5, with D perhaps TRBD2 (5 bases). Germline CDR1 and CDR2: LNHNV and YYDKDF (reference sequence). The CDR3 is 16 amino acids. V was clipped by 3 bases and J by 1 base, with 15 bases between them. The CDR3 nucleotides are TGTGCCACCAGCAGGGAACTAGGAGCACGCCAAGAGACCCAGTACTTC. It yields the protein CATSRELGARQETQYF.

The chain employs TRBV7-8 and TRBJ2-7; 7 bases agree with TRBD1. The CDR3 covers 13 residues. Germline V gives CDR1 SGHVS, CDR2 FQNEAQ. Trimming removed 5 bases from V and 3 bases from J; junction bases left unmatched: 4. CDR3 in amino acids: CASSPGQYYEQYF. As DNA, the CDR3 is TGTGCCAGCAGCCCGGGACAGTACTACGAGCAGTACTTC.

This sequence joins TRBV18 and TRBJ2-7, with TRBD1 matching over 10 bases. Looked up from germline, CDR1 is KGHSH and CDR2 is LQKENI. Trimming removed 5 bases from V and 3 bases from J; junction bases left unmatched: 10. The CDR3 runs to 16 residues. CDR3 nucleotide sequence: TGTGCCAGCTCAGCAAACCCGGGACAGGGGATCTACGAGCAGTACTTC. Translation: CASSANPGQGIYEQYF.

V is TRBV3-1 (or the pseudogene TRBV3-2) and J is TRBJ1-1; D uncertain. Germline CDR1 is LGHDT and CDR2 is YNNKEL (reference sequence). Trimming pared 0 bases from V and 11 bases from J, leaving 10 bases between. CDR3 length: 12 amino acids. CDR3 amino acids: CASSQDMTLAFF. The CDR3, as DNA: TGTGCCAGCAGCCAAGACATGACATTGGCTTTCTTT.

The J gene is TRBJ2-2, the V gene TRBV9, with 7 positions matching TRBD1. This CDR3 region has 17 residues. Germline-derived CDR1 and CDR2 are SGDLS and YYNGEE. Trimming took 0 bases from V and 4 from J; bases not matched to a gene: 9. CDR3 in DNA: TGTGCCAGCAGCGTAGCAGGGGGACAGTTGGGCACCGGGGAGCTGTTTTTT. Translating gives CASSVAGGQLGTGELFF.

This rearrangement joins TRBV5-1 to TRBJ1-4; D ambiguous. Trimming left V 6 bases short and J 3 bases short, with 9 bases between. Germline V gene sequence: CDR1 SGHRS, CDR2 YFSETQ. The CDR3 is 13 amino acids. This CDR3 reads CASKEVPNEKLFF. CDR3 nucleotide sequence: TGCGCCAGCAAAGAGGTACCTAATGAAAAACTGTTTTTT.

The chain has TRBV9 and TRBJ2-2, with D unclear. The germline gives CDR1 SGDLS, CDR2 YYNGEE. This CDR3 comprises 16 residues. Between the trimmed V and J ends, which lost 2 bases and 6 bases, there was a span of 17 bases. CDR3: CASSVRQTLSPGELFF. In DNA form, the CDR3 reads TGTGCCAGCAGCGTCCGACAAACTCTAAGCCCCGGGGAGCTGTTTTTT.

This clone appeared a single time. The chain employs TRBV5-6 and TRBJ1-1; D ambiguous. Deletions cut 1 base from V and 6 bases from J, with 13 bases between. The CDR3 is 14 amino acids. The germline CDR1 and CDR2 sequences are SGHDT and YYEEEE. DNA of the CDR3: TGTGCCAGCAGCTTGAGCAGAATCGACTCTGAAGCTTTCTTT. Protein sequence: CASSLSRIDSEAFF.

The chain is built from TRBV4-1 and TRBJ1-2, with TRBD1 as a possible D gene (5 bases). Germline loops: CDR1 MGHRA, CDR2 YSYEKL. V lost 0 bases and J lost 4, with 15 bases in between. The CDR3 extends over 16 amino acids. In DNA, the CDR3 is TGCGCCAGCAGCCAAGACCCCCCCCAGGGCGGCTATGGCTACACCTTC. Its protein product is CASSQDPPQGGYGYTF.

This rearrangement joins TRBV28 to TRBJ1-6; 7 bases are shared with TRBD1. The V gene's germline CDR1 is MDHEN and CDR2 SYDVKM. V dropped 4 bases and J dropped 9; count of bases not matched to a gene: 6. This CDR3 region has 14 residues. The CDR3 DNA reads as TGTGCCAGCAGTTGGGGACAGAAAATTTCACCCCTCCACTTT. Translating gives CASSWGQKISPLHF.

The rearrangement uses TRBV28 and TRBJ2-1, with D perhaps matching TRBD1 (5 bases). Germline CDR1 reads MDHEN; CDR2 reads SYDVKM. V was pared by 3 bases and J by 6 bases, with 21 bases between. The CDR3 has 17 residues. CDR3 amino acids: CASSFQGFSYDSNEQFF. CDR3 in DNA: TGTGCCAGCAGTTTTCAGGGATTCTCCTACGACTCCAATGAGCAGTTCTTC. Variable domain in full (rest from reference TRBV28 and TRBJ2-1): DVKVTQSSRYLVKRTGEKVFLECVQDMDHENMFWYRQDPGLGLRLIYFSYDVKMKEKGDIPEGYSVSREKKERFSLILESASTNQTSMYLCASSFQGFSYDSNEQFFGPGTRLTVL.

The CDR3 DNA reads as TGTGCCAGCAGCACCGGACTAGCGTCGAACAATGAGCAGTTCTTC. It codes for CASSTGLASNNEQFF. This chain connects TRBV13 to TRBJ2-1; 9 nucleotides line up with TRBD2. The V gene's germline CDR1 is PRHDT and CDR2 FYEKMQ (reference sequence). Trimming removed 5 bases from V and 5 bases from J; junction bases left unmatched: 7. CDR3 size: 15 residues.

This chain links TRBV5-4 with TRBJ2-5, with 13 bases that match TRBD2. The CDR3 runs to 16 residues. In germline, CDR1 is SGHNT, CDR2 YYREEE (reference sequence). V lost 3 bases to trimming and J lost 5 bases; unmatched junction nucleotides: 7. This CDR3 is CASSSPTSGGMETQYF. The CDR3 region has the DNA TGTGCCAGCAGCTCCCCGACTAGCGGGGGGATGGAGACCCAGTACTTC.

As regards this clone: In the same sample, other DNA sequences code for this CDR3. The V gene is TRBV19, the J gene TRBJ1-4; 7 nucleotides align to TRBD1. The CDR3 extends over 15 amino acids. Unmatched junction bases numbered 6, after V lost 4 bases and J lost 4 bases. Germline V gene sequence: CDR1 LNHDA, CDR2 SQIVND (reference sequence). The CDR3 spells CASSTPGQSNEKLFF. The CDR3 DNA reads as TGTGCCAGTAGTACACCGGGACAGAGTAATGAAAAACTGTTTTTT. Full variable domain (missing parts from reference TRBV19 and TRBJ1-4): DGGITQSPKYLFRKEGQNVTLSCEQNLNHDAMYWYRQDPGQGLRLIYYSQIVNDFQKGDIAEGYSVSREKKESFPLTVTSAQKNPTAFYLCASSTPGQSNEKLFFGSGTQLSVL.